This TCR beta chain was recorded in a study of T cells in Graves' hyperthyroidism and ophthalmopathy. From RNA transcripts, TCR beta CDR3 regions were amplified. First-round RT-PCR targeting the TCR CDR3 was performed with the HTBI primer set. TCRdb reprocessed the multiplex PCR reads with MiXCR, giving one entry per CDR3 protein. The sample has approximately 300,000 distinct CDR3 sequences, approximately 15% seen once. Germline V gives CDR1 SGDLS, CDR2 YYNGEE. CDR3 length: 14 residues. Trimming took 3 bases from V and 4 from J; bases not matched to a gene: 5. In its sample, this clonotype was seen a few times. Ophthalmopathy in the patients scored at least 3 on Clinical Activity Score and at least 4 on NOSPECS grade, lasting under 3 months. Lactation, pregnancy, other autoimmune disease or uncontrolled infection led to exclusion of patients. Together with thyroid ultrasound, orbital computed tomography, serum thyroxine and TRAb, clinical symptoms were used for diagnoses. From more than 9.5 ml of fresh peripheral blood, PBMCs were isolated.

The chain combines TRBV9 with TRBJ1-1, with TRBD1 matching over 8 bases. Source material: blood. This TCR came from a woman in her sixties with Graves' ophthalmopathy. The CDR3 nucleotides read TGTGCCAGCAGCGCCCGGGACAGGCCCACTGAAGCTTTCTTT. Amino acid sequence: CASSARDRPTEAFF.